This entry concerns a single TCR beta chain. Its target is not known. This specimen belongs to a study of shared clonotypes between healthy human individuals. Study-level points and caveats: Depth of sequencing was expected to influence donor clonotype sharing.

All participating donors were Caucasian adults from Nashville, Tennessee. Clones were sequenced by immunoSEQ multiplex PCR, and TCRdb holds only the in-frame ones, with some missing. The sample lists around 2.5 million clones, over 85% occurring once. With 2 bases removed from V and 10 bases from J, the gap between germline ends came to 14 bases. The CDR3 spans 13 residues. Germline lookup yields CDR1 SGHAT and CDR2 FQNNGV. The chain carries TRBV11-2 and TRBJ1-1; D gene unclear. The sequence was collected from a young man in good health. Some clones in this sample may be carry-over from other donors' samples. Sequenced input: naive CD4+ T cells from PBMCs. This sample's subset: CD45RA+ positively selected. CDR3 sequence reads: CASSLRLGSPAFF. DNA of the CDR3: TGTGCCAGCAGCTTACGACTGGGTTCCCCAGCTTTCTTT.